This T cell receptor beta chain was found in a study of blood T cell repertoires in COVID-19. The table came from immunoSEQ multiplex PCR; TCRdb's copy has only in-frame clones and leaves some out. The profile covers 45,000 to 50,000 clones, with around 85% appearing a single time and over 4.5% taken by the ten largest. The CDR3 spans 12 residues. V lost 5 bases, J lost 2 bases, and 6 bases lay in between. In germline, CDR1 is SNHLY, CDR2 FYNNEI. The rearrangement uses TRBV2 and TRBJ1-2; D perhaps matches TRBD1 (5 bases). The specimen sequenced was peripheral blood. The TCR sequence derives from a woman aged 60-75 years with acute or convalescent COVID-19. DNA of the CDR3: TGTGCCAGCAGTCCAGGGAACTATGGCTACACCTTC. It codes for CASSPGNYGYTF.